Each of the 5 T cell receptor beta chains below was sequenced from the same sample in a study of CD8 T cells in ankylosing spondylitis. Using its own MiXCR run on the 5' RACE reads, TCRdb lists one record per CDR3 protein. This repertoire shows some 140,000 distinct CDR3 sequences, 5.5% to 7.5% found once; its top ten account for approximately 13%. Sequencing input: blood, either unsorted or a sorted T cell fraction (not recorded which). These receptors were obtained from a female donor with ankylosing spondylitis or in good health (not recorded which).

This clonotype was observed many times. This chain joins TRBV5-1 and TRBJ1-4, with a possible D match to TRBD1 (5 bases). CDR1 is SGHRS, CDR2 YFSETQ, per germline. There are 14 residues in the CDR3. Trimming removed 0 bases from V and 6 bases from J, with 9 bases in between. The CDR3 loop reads CASSLARGDEKLFF. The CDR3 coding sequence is TGCGCCAGCAGCTTGGCAAGGGGTGATGAAAAACTGTTTTTT. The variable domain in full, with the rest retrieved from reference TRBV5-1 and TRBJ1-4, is KAGVTQTPRYLIKTRGQQVTLSCSPISGHRSVSWYQQTPGQGLQFLFEYFSETQRNKGNFPGRFSGRQFSNSRSEMNVSTLELGDSALYLCASSLARGDEKLFFGSGTQLSVL.

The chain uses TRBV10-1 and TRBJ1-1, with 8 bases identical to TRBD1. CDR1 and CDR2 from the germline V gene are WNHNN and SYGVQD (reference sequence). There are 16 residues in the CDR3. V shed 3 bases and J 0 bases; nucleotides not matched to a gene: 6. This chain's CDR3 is CASSDGTGDMNTEAFF. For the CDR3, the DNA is TGCGCCAGCAGTGATGGGACAGGCGATATGAACACTGAAGCTTTCTTT.

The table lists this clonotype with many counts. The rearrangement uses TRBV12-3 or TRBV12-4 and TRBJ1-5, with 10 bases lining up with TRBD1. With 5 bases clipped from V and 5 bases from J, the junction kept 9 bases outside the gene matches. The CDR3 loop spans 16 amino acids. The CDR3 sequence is CASSVRDRGVDQPQHF. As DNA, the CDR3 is TGTGCCAGCAGTGTCCGGGACAGGGGAGTGGATCAGCCCCAGCATTTT.

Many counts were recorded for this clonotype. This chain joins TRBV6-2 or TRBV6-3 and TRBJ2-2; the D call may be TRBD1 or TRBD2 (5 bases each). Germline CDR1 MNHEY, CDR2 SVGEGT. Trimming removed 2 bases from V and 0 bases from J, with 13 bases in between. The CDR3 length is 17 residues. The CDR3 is CASSYPSSGPNTGELFF. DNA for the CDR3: TGTGCCAGCAGTTACCCTTCATCGGGGCCGAACACCGGGGAGCTGTTTTTT.

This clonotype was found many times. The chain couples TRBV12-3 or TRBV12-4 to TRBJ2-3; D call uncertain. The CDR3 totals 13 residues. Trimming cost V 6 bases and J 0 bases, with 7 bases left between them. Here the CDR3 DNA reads TGTGCCAGCAGCACTGCTAGCACAGATACGCAGTATTTT. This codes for CASSTASTDTQYF.